This T cell receptor beta chain derives from a study of metastatic and nonmetastatic thyroid tumors. For the study at large: The study looked at repertoires side by side in blood and in tumor or nodule tissue from malignant and benign thyroid patients. Points from the study as a whole: Benign nodules reportedly had significantly lower TCR beta diversity than malignant thyroid tumors in blood and tumor.

How the authors handled the data: Built for papillary thyroid cancer, a distant-metastasis classifier drew on CDR3 differences across clinicopathological groups. TCRdb re-called clones from the PCR reads using MiXCR. These V and J calls originate from TCRdb's pipeline instead of the authors' own analysis. The sample lists around 19,000 clones, 24% occurring once. None of the patients had undergone any treatment ahead of thyroid surgery. This clone was counted at least ten times. Its specificity is unknown. The CDR3 spans 15 residues. Germline values: CDR1 SGHRS, CDR2 YFSETQ. With 3 bases removed from V and 0 bases from J, the gap between germline ends came to 13 bases.

This chain links TRBV5-1 with TRBJ2-7; possibly TRBD1 for D (6 bases). The clonotype comes from a female donor with papillary thyroid cancer or a benign thyroid nodule (not recorded which). Some clones in this sample may be carry-over from other donors' samples. The specimen sequenced was tumor tissue. The CDR3: CASSSTTGSSYEQYF. The CDR3 nucleotides read TGCGCCAGCAGCTCGACCACAGGGAGCTCCTACGAGCAGTACTTC. Complete variable domain (other parts from reference TRBV5-1 and TRBJ2-7): KAGVTQTPRYLIKTRGQQVTLSCSPISGHRSVSWYQQTPGQGLQFLFEYFSETQRNKGNFPGRFSGRQFSNSRSEMNVSTLELGDSALYLCASSSTTGSSYEQYFGPGTRLTVT.